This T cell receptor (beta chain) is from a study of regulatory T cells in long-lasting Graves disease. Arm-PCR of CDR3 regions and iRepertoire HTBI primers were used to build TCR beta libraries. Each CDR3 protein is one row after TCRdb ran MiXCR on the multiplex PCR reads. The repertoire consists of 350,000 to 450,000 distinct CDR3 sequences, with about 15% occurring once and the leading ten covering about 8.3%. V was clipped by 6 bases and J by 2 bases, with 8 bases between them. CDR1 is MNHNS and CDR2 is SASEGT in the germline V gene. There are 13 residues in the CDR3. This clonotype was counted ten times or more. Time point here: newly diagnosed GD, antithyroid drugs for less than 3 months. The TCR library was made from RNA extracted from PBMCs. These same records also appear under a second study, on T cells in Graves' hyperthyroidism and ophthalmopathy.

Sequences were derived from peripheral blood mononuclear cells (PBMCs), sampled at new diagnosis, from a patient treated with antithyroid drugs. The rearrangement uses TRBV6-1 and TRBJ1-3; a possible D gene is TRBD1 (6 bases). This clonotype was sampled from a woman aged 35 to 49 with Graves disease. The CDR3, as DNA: TGTGCCAGCAGACAGGGTCCTGGAAACACCATATATTTT. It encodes CASRQGPGNTIYF.